This T cell receptor (beta chain) comes out of a study of blood T cells in healthy people across ages. Points from the study as a whole: Estimates of diversity drawn from one million T cells were considered underestimates. Across the age range, TCR beta diversity per million T cells fell in a roughly linear way.

On this clonotype: Its cognate antigen is unknown.

A second PCR, run for about 6 to 11 cycles, used a sample-barcoded 5' primer plus a J-beta primer mix. TCRdb independently ran MiXCR on the 5' RACE reads; one entry per CDR3 protein. Of approximately 1,700,000 distinct CDR3 sequences in the sample, roughly two fifths were seen once. Germline-derived CDR1 and CDR2 are KGHDR and SFDVKD. The CDR3 loop spans 15 amino acids. V lost 5 bases and J lost 3, with 15 bases in between. The sequencing sample was made of blood. The chain joins TRBV24-1 to TRBJ1-1, with no clear D. This sequence originates from a human donor in good health. The CDR3 reads CATSAGRLGHTEAFF. The CDR3 bases are TGTGCCACCAGTGCCGGAAGGTTAGGGCACACTGAAGCTTTCTTT.